This TCR beta chain was obtained from a study of monozygotic twins with inflammatory bowel disease. Findings and caveats of the study: Among IBD patients, fewer clonotypes were shared with others than among healthy twins, especially with disease activity.

UMIs were attached via template switching, each with a 6-nucleotide sample barcode. One entry per CDR3 protein, without DNA, is what TCRdb gives after re-calling the 5' RACE reads. In all, the sample yields 300,000 to 450,000 distinct CDR3 sequences. Regarding this clonotype: Its antigen is not identified.

Blood samples measuring about 2.5 ml were taken per donor. The CDR3 sequence is 15 residues long. From germline, CDR1 is SEHNR and CDR2 FQNEAQ (reference sequence). V is TRBV7-9 and J is TRBJ2-1; TCRdb indicates TRBD2, and absent DNA this call remains unverified. Input material: blood. This receptor was obtained from a human donor with ulcerative colitis or Crohn's disease, or a healthy co-twin of an affected twin (not recorded which). This chain's CDR3 is CASSTLVGGRNEQFF.